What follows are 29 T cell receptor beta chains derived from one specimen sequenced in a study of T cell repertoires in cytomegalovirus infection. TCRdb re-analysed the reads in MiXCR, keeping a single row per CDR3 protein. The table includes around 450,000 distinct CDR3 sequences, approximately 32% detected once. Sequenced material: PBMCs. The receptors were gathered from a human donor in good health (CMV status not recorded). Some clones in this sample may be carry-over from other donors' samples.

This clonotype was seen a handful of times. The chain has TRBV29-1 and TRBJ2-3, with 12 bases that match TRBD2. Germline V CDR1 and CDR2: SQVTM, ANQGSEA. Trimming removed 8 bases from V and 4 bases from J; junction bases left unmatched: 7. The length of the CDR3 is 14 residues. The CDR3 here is CSFLAGGAPDTQYF. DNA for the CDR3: TGCAGCTTTCTAGCGGGGGGGGCCCCAGATACGCAGTATTTT.

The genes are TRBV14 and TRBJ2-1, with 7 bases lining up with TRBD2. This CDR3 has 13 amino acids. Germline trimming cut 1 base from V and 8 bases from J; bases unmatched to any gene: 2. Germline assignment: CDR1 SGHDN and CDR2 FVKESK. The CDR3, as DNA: TGTGCCAGCAGCCAAGCCCTAGCGGATGAGCAGTTCTTC. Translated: CASSQALADEQFF. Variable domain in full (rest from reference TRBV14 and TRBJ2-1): EAGVTQFPSHSVIEKGQTVTLRCDPISGHDNLYWYRRVMGKEIKFLLHFVKESKQDESGMPNNRFLAERTGGTYSTLKVQPAELEDSGVYFCASSQALADEQFFGPGTRLTVL.

The chain's CDR3 is CASSRSDRDYGYTF. CDR3 in DNA: TGTGCCAGCAGCCGATCGGACAGGGATTATGGCTACACCTTC. This chain connects TRBV3-1 to TRBJ1-2; 8 bases are shared with TRBD1. J lost 5 bases, V lost 4 bases, and 6 bases had no gene match. CDR1 and CDR2 from the germline V gene are LGHDT and YNNKEL (reference sequence). The CDR3 spans 14 residues. Variable domain in full (rest from reference TRBV3-1 and TRBJ1-2): DTAVSQTPKYLVTQMGNDKSIKCEQNLGHDTMYWYKQDSKKFLKIMFSYNNKELIINETVPNRFSPKSPDKAHLNLHINSLELGDSAVYFCASSRSDRDYGYTFGSGTRLTVV.

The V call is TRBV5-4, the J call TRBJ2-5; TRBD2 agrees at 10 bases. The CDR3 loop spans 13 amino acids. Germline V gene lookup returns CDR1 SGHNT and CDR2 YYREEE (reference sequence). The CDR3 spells CAAGGPVSETQYF. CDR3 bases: TGTGCAGCGGGGGGGCCTGTATCAGAGACCCAGTACTTC.

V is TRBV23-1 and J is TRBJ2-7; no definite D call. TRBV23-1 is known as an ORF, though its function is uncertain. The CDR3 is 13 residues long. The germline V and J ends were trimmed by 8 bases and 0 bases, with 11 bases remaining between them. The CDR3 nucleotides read TGCGCCAGCTTTACACGGAACTCCTACGAGCAGTACTTC. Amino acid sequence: CASFTRNSYEQYF.

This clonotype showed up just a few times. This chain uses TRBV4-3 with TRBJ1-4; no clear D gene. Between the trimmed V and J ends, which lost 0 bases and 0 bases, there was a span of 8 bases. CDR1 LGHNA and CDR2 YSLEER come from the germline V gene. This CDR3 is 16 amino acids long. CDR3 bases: TGCGCCAGCAGCCAAGATCTGGGGACAACTAATGAAAAACTGTTTTTT. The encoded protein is CASSQDLGTTNEKLFF.

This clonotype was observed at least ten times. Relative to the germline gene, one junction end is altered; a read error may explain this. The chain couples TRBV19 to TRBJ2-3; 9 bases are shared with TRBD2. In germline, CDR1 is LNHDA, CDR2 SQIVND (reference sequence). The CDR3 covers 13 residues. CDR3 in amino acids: CASRIAGADTQYF. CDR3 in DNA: TGTGCCAGTAGGATAGCGGGGGCGGATACGCAGTATTTT.

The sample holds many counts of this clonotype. Here the CDR3 DNA reads TGTGCCAGCAGGGGCAGGGGTAGCTCCTACGAGCAGTACTTC. Its translation: CASRGRGSSYEQYF. J is TRBJ2-7 and V is TRBV28; D is perhaps TRBD1 (6 bases). CDR3 size: 14 residues. With 6 bases removed from V and 0 bases from J, the gap between germline ends came to 12 bases. The germline gives CDR1 MDHEN, CDR2 SYDVKM.

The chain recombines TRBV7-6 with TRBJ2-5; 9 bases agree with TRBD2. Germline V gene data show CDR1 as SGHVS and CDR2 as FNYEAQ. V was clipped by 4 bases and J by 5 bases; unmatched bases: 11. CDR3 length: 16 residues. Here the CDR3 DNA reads TGTGCCAGCAGCTCCCTCCTGACTAGCGGTGAGGAGACCCAGTACTTC. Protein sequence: CASSSLLTSGEETQYF.

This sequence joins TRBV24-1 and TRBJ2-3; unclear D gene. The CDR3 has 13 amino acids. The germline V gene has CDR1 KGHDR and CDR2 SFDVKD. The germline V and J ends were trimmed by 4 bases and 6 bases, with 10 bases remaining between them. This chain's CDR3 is CATSDGLWDTQYF. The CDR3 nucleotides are TGTGCCACCAGTGACGGTTTATGGGATACGCAGTATTTT.

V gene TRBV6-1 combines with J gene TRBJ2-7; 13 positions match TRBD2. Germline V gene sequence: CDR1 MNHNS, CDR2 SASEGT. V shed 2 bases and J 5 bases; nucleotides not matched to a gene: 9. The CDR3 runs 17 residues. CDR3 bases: TGTGCCAGCAGTGAACCAACTAGCGGGGGGGCGGACCACGAGCAGTACTTC. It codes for CASSEPTSGGADHEQYF.

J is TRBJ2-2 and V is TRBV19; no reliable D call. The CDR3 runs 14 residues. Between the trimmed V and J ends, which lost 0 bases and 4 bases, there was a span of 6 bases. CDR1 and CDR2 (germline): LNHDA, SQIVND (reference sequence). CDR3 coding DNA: TGTGCCAGTAGTATAGATCGACGCACCGGGGAGCTGTTTTTT. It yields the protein CASSIDRRTGELFF.

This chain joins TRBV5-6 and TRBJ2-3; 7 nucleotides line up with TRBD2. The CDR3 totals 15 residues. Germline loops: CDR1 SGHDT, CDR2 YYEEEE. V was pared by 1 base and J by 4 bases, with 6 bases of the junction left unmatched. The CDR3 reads CASSLWGGAADTQYF. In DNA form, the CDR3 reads TGTGCCAGCAGCTTGTGGGGAGGGGCGGCAGATACGCAGTATTTT.

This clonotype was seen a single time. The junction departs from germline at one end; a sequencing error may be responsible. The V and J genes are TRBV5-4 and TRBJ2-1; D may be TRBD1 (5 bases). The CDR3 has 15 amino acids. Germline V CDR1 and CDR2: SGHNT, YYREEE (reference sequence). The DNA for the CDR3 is TGTGCCAGCAGCTTGGGACCGACAGCCGACAATGTGCAGTTCTTC. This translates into CASSLGPTADNVQFF.

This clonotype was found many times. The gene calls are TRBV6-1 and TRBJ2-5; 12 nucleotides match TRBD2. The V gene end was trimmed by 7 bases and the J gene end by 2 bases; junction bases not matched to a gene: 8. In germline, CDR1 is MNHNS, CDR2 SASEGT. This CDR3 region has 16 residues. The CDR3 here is CASTPGLAGLQETQYF. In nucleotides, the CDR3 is TGTGCCAGCACCCCGGGACTAGCGGGCCTACAAGAGACCCAGTACTTC.

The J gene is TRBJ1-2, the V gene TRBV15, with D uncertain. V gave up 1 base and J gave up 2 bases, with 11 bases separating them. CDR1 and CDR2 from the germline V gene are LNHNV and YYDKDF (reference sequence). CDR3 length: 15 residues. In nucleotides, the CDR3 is TGTGCCACCAGCAGAGGGGGAGGGTCGAACTATGGCTACACCTTC. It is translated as CATSRGGGSNYGYTF.

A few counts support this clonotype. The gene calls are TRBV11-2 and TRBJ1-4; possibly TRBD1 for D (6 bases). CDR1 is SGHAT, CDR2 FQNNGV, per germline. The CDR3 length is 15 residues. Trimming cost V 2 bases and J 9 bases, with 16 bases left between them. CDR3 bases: TGTGCCAGCAGCTTATTCCGGGACACGGACAAAAAACTGTTTTTT. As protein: CASSLFRDTDKKLFF.

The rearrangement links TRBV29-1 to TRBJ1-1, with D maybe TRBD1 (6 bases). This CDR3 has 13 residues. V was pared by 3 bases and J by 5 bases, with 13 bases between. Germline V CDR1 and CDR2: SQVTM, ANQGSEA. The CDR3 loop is CSVDVGARTEAFF. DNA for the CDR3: TGCAGCGTTGATGTGGGGGCTAGGACTGAAGCTTTCTTT.

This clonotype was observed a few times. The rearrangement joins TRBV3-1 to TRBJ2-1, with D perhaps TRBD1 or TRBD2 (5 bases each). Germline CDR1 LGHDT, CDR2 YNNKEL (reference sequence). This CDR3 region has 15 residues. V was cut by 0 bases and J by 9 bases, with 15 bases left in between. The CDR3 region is CASSQDSPGPGEQFF. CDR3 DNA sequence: TGTGCCAGCAGCCAAGATAGTCCGGGGCCCGGTGAGCAGTTCTTC.

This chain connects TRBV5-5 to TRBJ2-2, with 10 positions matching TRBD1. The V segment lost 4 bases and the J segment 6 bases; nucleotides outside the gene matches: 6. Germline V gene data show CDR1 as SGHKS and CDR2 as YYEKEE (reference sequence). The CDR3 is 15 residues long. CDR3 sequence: CASSLPGQGPGELFF. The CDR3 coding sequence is TGTGCCAGCAGCCTACCGGGACAGGGGCCCGGGGAGCTGTTTTTT.

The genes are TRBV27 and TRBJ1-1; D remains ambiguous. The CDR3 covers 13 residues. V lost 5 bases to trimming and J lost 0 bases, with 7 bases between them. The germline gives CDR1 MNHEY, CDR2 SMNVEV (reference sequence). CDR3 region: CASSNWVNTEAFF. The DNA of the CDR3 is TGTGCCAGCAGTAACTGGGTGAACACTGAAGCTTTCTTT.

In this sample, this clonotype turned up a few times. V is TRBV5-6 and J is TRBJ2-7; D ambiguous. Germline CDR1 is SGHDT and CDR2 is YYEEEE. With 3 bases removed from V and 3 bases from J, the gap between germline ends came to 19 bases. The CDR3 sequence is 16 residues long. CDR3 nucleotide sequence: TGTGCCAGCAGCTCCCGGATTGCGCTACTTCGCTACGAGCAGTACTTC. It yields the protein CASSSRIALLRYEQYF. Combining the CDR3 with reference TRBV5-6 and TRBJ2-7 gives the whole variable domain DAGVTQSPTHLIKTRGQQVTLRCSPKSGHDTVSWYQQALGQGPQFIFQYYEEEERQRGNFPDRFSGHQFPNYSSELNVNALLLGDSALYLCASSSRIALLRYEQYFGPGTRLTVT.

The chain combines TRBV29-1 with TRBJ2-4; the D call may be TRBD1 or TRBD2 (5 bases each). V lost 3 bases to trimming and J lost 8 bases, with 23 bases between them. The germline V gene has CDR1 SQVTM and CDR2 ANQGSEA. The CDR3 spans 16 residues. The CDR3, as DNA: TGCAGCGTTGACGGAGAGGGGACCTCGGGCGAGCACATTCAGTACTTC. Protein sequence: CSVDGEGTSGEHIQYF. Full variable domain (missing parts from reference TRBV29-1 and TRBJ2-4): SAVISQKPSRDICQRGTSLTIQCQVDSQVTMMFWYRQQPGQSLTLIATANQGSEATYESGFVIDKFPISRPNLTFSTLTVSNMSPEDSSIYLCSVDGEGTSGEHIQYFGAGTRLSVL.

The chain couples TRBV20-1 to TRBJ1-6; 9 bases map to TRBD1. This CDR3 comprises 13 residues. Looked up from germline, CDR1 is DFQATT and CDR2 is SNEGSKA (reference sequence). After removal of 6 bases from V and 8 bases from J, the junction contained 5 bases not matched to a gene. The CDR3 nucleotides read TGCAGTGCGAGGACAGGGGAACATTCACCCCTCCACTTT. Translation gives CSARTGEHSPLHF.

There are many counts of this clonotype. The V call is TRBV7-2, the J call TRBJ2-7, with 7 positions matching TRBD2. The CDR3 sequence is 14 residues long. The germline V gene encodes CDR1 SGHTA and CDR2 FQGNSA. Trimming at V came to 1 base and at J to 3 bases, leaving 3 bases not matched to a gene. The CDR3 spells CASSLDGLGYEQYF. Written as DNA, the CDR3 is TGTGCCAGCAGCTTAGATGGACTAGGCTACGAGCAGTACTTC.

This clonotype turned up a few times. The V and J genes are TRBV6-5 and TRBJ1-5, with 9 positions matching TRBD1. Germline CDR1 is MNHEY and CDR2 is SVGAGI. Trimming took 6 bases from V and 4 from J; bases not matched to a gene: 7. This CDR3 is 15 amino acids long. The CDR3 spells CASSSGQGWNQPQHF. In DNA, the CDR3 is TGTGCCAGCAGCTCGGGACAGGGTTGGAATCAGCCCCAGCATTTT.

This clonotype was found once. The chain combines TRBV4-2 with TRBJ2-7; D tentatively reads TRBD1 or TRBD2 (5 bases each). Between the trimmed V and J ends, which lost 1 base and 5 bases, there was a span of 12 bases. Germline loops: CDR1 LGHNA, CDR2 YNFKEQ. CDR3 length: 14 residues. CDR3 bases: TGTGCCAGCAGCCAAGTGACTCCGGGGCACGAGCAGTACTTC. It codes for CASSQVTPGHEQYF.

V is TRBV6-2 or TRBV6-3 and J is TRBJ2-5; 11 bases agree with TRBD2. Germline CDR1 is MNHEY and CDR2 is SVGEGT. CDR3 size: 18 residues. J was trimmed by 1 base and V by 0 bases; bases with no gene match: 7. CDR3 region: CASSYSSSGTSGQETQYF. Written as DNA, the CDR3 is TGTGCCAGCAGTTACTCATCTTCCGGGACTAGCGGCCAAGAGACCCAGTACTTC.

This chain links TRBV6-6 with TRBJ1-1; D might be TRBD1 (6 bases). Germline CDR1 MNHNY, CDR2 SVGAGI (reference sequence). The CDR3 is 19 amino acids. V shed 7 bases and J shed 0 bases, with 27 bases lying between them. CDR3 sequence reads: CASTVHPRGAEFMNTEAFF. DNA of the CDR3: TGTGCCAGCACCGTACATCCCCGGGGGGCGGAATTTATGAACACTGAAGCTTTCTTT.